This T cell receptor beta chain was recorded in a study of OX40 agonist ivuxolimab in advanced cancers. General observations from the study: Blood T cells, both CD4+ and CD8+, expanded clonally by week 6 at 0.1 to 3.0 mg/kg.

For this clone: Its specificity is not known.

Only in-frame clones appear in the TCRdb table, and some are missing; sequencing was by immunoSEQ multiplex PCR. The profile shows more than 75,000 clones, about 85% of them singletons. Germline CDR1 and CDR2: SGHDT and YYEEEE. V was shortened by 5 bases and J by 4 bases, with 13 bases between the two germline ends. This CDR3 contains 14 residues. This sequence was found in an adult with an advanced solid tumor such as melanoma, head and neck, liver or kidney cancer. The chain recombines TRBV5-6 with TRBJ2-4; possible D gene TRBD1, 5 bases. Specimen: CD4+ or CD8+ T cells sorted from blood, collected in a trial of the OX40 agonist ivuxolimab. CDR3 sequence: CASSFKDTKNIQYF. The CDR3 DNA follows: TGTGCCAGCAGTTTCAAGGACACTAAAAACATTCAGTACTTC.